The clone carrying this TCR beta chain was seen repeatedly, ten times or more. This record belongs to a study of T cells in Graves' hyperthyroidism and ophthalmopathy. Germline values: CDR1 SGHVS, CDR2 FQNEAQ. The CDR3 has 13 amino acids. V was clipped by 5 bases and J by 3 bases, with 10 bases between them. TCR beta CDR3 regions were amplified from RNA transcripts. TCR CDR3 regions were first amplified by RT-PCR with HTBI primers. TCRdb analysed the multiplex PCR reads with MiXCR anew, one entry per CDR3 protein. The repertoire holds fewer than 550,000 distinct CDR3 sequences, roughly 25% seen once, with 11% in the top ten.

Sequencing input: blood. This rearrangement joins TRBV7-8 to TRBJ1-2; D is perhaps TRBD1 (6 bases). This receptor was taken from a woman younger than 45 with Graves' ophthalmopathy. The CDR3 spells CASSLGQYYGYTF. For the CDR3, the DNA is TGTGCCAGCAGCCTAGGACAGTACTATGGCTACACCTTC. The full variable domain, rest sourced from reference TRBV7-8 and TRBJ1-2, is GAGVSQSPRYKVAKRGQDVALRCDPISGHVSLFWYQQALGQGPEFLTYFQNEAQLDKSGLPSDRFFAERPEGSVSTLKIQRTQQEDSAVYLCASSLGQYYGYTFGSGTRLTVV.